Below, 12 T cell receptor beta chains from the same sample are listed, as sequenced in a study of T and B cells in COVID-19 patients. TRB was amplified from approximately 250-480 ng of blood genomic DNA. TRB rearrangements were amplified by multiplex PCR with BIOMED2 TRB-A/B primers. TCRdb re-derived calls from the multiplex PCR reads in MiXCR, one entry per CDR3 protein. This table holds fewer than 6,000 distinct CDR3 sequences, about 19% found once. The sequenced sample consisted of blood. All receptors derive from a human donor with active COVID-19.

This clonotype was detected a few times. The rearrangement joins TRBV12-3 or TRBV12-4 to TRBJ1-1; a possible D gene is TRBD1 (5 bases). V was clipped by 0 bases and J by 6 bases, with 14 bases between them. This CDR3 is built from 15 residues. The DNA of the CDR3 is TGTGCCAGCAGTTTAGCAGGATCGGACATCCCTGAAGCTTTCTTT. Protein: CASSLAGSDIPEAFF.

The V gene is TRBV6-6, the J gene TRBJ1-2; 8 positions agree with TRBD1. With 3 bases clipped from V and 7 bases from J, the junction kept 4 bases outside the gene matches. The CDR3 spans 13 residues. The germline gives CDR1 MNHNY, CDR2 SVGAGI (reference sequence). In nucleotides, the CDR3 is TGTGCCAGCAGTTATACAGGGGGAAGTGGCTACACCTTC. Amino acid sequence: CASSYTGGSGYTF.

V usage is TRBV10-3 and J usage is TRBJ2-7; 7 bases are a match to TRBD1. The germline gives CDR1 ENHRY, CDR2 SYGVKD. Trimming cost V 2 bases and J 6 bases; bases outside gene matches: 10. The CDR3 has 15 residues. CDR3 amino acids: CAISEVAGQVFEQYF. As DNA, the CDR3 is TGTGCCATCAGTGAGGTGGCCGGACAGGTCTTCGAGCAGTACTTC.

This clonotype is deemed medium-sized (0.01 to 0.1%). This chain links TRBV18 with TRBJ2-5; D uncertain. Deletions cut 5 bases from V and 5 bases from J, with 6 bases between. Germline values: CDR1 KGHSH, CDR2 LQKENI. The CDR3 totals 11 residues. CDR3 nucleotide sequence: TGTGCCAGCTCAAGTAAGGAGACCCAGTACTTC. This codes for CASSSKETQYF.

This clonotype was recorded many times. The CDR3 loop reads CASSLGGLTYEQYF. CDR3 nucleotides: TGTGCCAGCAGCTTGGGTGGGCTCACCTACGAGCAGTACTTC. The rearrangement joins TRBV5-4 to TRBJ2-7; D call uncertain. This CDR3 has 14 residues. Trimming removed 0 bases at V and 2 bases at J, with 9 bases between. In germline, CDR1 is SGHNT, CDR2 YYREEE (reference sequence). The full variable domain, with the rest looked up from reference TRBV5-4 and TRBJ2-7, is ETGVTQSPTHLIKTRGQQVTLRCSSQSGHNTVSWYQQALGQGPQFIFQYYREEENGRGNFPPRFSGLQFPNYSSELNVNALELDDSALYLCASSLGGLTYEQYFGPGTRLTVT.

The rearrangement uses TRBV4-3 and TRBJ1-4; D unclear. This CDR3 spans 17 amino acids. The V gene's germline CDR1 is LGHNA and CDR2 YSLEER. Trimming shortened V by 5 bases and J by 3 bases, and 19 bases separated the two germline ends. The chain's CDR3 is CASSFGQSFSSNEKLFF. CDR3 bases: TGCGCCAGCAGCTTCGGCCAGAGTTTCTCCTCTAATGAAAAACTGTTTTTT.

This chain joins TRBV7-2 and TRBJ2-7; TRBD1 agrees at 9 bases. The V and J ends lost 7 bases and 5 bases, in that order; junction bases with no gene match: 9. The CDR3 length is 14 residues. From germline, CDR1 is SGHTA and CDR2 FQGNSA. DNA for the CDR3: TGTGCCAGCACCGCCGGACAGGGGAGGGACGAGCAGTACTTC. This encodes CASTAGQGRDEQYF.

The rearrangement uses TRBV10-3 and TRBJ1-1, with D hard to call. CDR1 ENHRY and CDR2 SYGVKD come from the germline V gene. V lost 6 bases and J 1 base, leaving 6 bases between the germline ends. The CDR3 contains 12 residues. The CDR3 region has the DNA TGTGCCATCAGGACTTCGAACACTGAAGCTTTCTTT. Translated, it gives CAIRTSNTEAFF.

This clonotype is deemed medium-sized. J is TRBJ2-7 and V is TRBV5-6; the match to TRBD2 covers 9 bases. The V gene's germline CDR1 is SGHDT and CDR2 YYEEEE. V trimming: 2 bases; J trimming: 5 bases; junction bases outside the gene matches: 5. The CDR3 length is 14 residues. The DNA for the CDR3 is TGTGCCAGCAGCTTAATAGCGGGAGAGGACGAGCAGTACTTC. This gives the protein CASSLIAGEDEQYF.

This sequence joins TRBV28 and TRBJ1-5, with D possibly matching TRBD1 (6 bases). CDR3 length equals 14 residues. CDR1 and CDR2 from the germline V gene are MDHEN and SYDVKM. V lost 3 bases and J lost 4, with 10 bases in between. For the CDR3, the DNA is TGTGCCAGCAGTTTTACAGGGAATAATCAGCCCCAGCATTTT. Translating gives CASSFTGNNQPQHF.

By frequency in the sample, this clonotype is medium-sized. This chain uses TRBV18 with TRBJ1-4; D is undetermined. The CDR3 is 16 residues long. Germline V lookup: CDR1 KGHSH, CDR2 LQKENI. The V end was cut by 3 bases, the J end by 5 bases, with 16 bases between. The CDR3 here is CASSPGRRVGNEKLFF. Written as DNA, the CDR3 is TGTGCCAGCTCACCGGGCAGGAGGGTCGGGAATGAAAAACTGTTTTTT.

This clonotype was seen ten or more times. This chain links TRBV18 with TRBJ1-6; 8 nucleotides match TRBD1. CDR3 length equals 14 residues. The V gene's germline CDR1 is KGHSH and CDR2 LQKENI. The trim removed 3 bases at V and 9 bases at J, leaving 4 bases unmatched. CDR3: CASSPDRVGSPLHF. The CDR3 bases are TGTGCCAGCTCACCGGACAGGGTGGGTTCACCCCTCCACTTT.